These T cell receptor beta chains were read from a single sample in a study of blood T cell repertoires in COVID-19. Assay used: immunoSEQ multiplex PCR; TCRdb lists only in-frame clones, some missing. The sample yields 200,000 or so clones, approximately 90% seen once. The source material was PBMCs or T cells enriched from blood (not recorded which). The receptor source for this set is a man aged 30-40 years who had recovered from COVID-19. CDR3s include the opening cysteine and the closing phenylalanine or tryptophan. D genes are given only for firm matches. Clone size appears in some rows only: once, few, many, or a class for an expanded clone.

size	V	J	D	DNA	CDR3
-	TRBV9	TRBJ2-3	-	TGTGCCAGCACCCGCTGGACTAGCACAGATACGCAGTATTTT	CASTRWTSTDTQYF
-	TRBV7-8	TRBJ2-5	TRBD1	TGTGCCAGCAGCTCCACGCCGGGACAGAGTCAAGAGACCCAGTACTTC	CASSSTPGQSQETQYF
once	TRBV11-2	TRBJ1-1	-	TGTGCCAGCAGCCCTCGACAGGCGGAGAGGACTGAAGCTTTCTTT	CASSPRQAERTEAFF
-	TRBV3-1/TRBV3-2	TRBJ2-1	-	TGTGCCAGCAGCGGACGGGACACGTATGTCAATGAGCAGTTCTTC	CASSGRDTYVNEQFF
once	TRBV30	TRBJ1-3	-	TGTGCCTGGAGACGGGACTGGCCTGGAAACACCATATATTTT	CAWRRDWPGNTIYF
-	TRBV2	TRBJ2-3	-	TGTGCCAGCAGCGCAGACAGTCCCCAGGATACGCAGTATTTT	CASSADSPQDTQYF
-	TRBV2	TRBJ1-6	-	TGTGCCAGCAGCGAAGGACATGGGGCTAGCTCCTATAATTCACCCCTCCACTTT	CASSEGHGASSYNSPLHF
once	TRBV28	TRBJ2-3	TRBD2	TGTGCCAGCTCTCAGCGGGGGGGCCTGGATTTT	CASSQRGGLDF
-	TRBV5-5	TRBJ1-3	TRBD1	TGTGCCAGCAGGACAGGGGAATCTGGAAACACCATATATTTT	CASRTGESGNTIYF
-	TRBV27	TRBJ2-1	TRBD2	TGTGCCAGCAGCCTCACCCCCTGGACTAGCAGCAATGAGCAGTTCTTC	CASSLTPWTSSNEQFF
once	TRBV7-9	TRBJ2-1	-	TGTGCCAGCAGCTTAGGAGCATACAATGAGCAGTTCTTC	CASSLGAYNEQFF
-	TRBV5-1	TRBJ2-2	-	TGCGCCAGCAGCTTTAAAATTACAGGGAACACCGGGGAGCTGTTTTTT	CASSFKITGNTGELFF
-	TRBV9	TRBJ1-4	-	TGTGCCAGCAGCGTGGGCAGGGATACAGAAAAACTGTTTTTT	CASSVGRDTEKLFF
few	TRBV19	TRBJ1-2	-	TGTGCCAGTATAGGGAGGGATGGCTACACCTTC	CASIGRDGYTF
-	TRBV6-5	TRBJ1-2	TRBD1	TGTGCCAGCACTAAGACAGGGGGGGACTATGGCTACACCTTC	CASTKTGGDYGYTF
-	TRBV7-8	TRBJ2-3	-	TGTGCCAGCAGCCCGCCAGGGATTCCCATAGTTGGCACAGATACGCAGTATTTT	CASSPPGIPIVGTDTQYF
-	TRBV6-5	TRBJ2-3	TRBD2	TGTGCCAGCAGTTTCGGGACTAGCCGTGATACGCAGTATTTT	CASSFGTSRDTQYF
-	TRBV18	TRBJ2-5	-	TGTGCCAGCTCACCACTTCCCGGGGACCAAGAGACCCAGTACTTC	CASSPLPGDQETQYF
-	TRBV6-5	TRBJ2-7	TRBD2	TGTGCCAGCAGTTACACCCACCAGCGGGGCTACGAGCAGTACTTC	CASSYTHQRGYEQYF
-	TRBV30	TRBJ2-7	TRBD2	TGTGCCTGGAGTACTGGGGTGGGAGGGTACGAGCAGTACTTC	CAWSTGVGGYEQYF
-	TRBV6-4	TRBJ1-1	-	TGTGCCAGCAGTGAAAGTTATGGTAGCACTGAAGCTTTCTTT	CASSESYGSTEAFF
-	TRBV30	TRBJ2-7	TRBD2	TGTGCCTGGAGTGTAATCCCCGGACTAGCGGTTTACTTC	CAWSVIPGLAVYF
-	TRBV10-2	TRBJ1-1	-	TGCGCCAGCAGTGTGTCGCGCGTTGAAGCTTTCTTT	CASSVSRVEAFF
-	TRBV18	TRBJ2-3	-	TGTGCCAGCTCACGGGGAGCGAGCACAGATACGCAGTATTTT	CASSRGASTDTQYF
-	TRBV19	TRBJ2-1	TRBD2	TGTGCCAGTAGCAATCTAGCGGGGAGCTCCTACAATGAGCAGTTCTTC	CASSNLAGSSYNEQFF
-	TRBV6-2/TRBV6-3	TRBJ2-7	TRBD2	TGTGCCAGCAGTTACCCCACTAGCGGAGCCTACGAGCAGTACTTC	CASSYPTSGAYEQYF
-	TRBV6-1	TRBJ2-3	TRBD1	TGTGCCAGCAGTGATAACAGGGGGCGCACGAATACGCAGTATTTT	CASSDNRGRTNTQYF
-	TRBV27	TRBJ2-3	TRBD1	TGTGCCAGCAGTCAAGACAGGGGGGTGACTAGCACAGATACGCAGTATTTT	CASSQDRGVTSTDTQYF